This is a list of T cell receptor beta chains from one sample in a study of Ad26.COV2.S vaccination and SARS-CoV-2 variants. Data came from immunoSEQ multiplex PCR; TCRdb stores just in-frame clones and leaves some out. The sample carries 440,000 or so clones, roughly 88% recorded once. The source material was peripheral blood, sampled in a trial of Ad26.COV2.S vaccine versus placebo. The source is a person aged 18-60 years who received the Ad26.COV2.S COVID-19 vaccine or a placebo. Each CDR3 is given without its conserved first and last residue.

j_call: TRBJ2-3; v_call: TRBV5-1; cdr3_aa: ASSLGAGVRDTQY
j_call: TRBJ2-1; v_call: TRBV10-3; cdr3_aa: AISERERGNEQF
j_call: TRBJ2-3; v_call: TRBV9; cdr3_aa: ASSGGPISGDTQY
j_call: TRBJ2-7; v_call: TRBV4-3; cdr3_aa: ASSQATGAYEQY
j_call: TRBJ2-6; v_call: TRBV28; cdr3_aa: ASSLWGQGAGANVLT
j_call: TRBJ2-2; v_call: TRBV6-5; cdr3_aa: ASARGELF
j_call: TRBJ2-4; v_call: TRBV7-2; cdr3_aa: ASSLAGGLAKNIQY
j_call: TRBJ1-1; v_call: TRBV30; cdr3_aa: AWSRALNTEAF
j_call: TRBJ2-1; v_call: TRBV13; cdr3_aa: ASSFTSGTQF
j_call: TRBJ2-3; v_call: TRBV7-8; cdr3_aa: ASSFRVQDTQY
j_call: TRBJ1-3; v_call: TRBV18; cdr3_aa: ASSLDVAGNTIY